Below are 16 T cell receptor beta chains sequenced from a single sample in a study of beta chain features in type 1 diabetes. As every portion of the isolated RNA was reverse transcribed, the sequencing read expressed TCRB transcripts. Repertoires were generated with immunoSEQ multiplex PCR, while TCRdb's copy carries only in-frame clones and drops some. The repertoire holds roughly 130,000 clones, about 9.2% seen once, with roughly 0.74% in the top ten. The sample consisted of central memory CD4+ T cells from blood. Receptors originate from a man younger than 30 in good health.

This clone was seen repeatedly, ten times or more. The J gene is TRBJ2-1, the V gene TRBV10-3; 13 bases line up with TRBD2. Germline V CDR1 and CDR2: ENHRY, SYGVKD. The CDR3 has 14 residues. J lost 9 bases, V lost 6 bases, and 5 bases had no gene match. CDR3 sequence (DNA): TGTGCCATCAGCGGGACTAGCGGGGTGATTGAGCAGTTCTTC. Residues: CAISGTSGVIEQFF.

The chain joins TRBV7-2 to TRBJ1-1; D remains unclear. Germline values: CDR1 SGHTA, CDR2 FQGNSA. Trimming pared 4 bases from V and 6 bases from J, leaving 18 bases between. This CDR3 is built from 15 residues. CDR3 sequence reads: CASSYILPFQAEAFF. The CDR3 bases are TGTGCCAGCAGCTATATCCTCCCGTTTCAGGCTGAAGCTTTCTTT.

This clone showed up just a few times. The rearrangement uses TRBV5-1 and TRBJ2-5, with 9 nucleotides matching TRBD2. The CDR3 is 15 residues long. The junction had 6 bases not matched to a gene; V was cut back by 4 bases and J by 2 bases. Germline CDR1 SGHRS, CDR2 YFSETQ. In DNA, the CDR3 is TGCGCCAGCAGCACAGCGACTAGCGGACAAGAGACCCAGTACTTC. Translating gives CASSTATSGQETQYF.

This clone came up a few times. CDR3 in DNA: TGTGCCAGCAGCTTACAGGCGGGGCAAGAGACCCAGTACTTC. It codes for CASSLQAGQETQYF. This rearrangement joins TRBV11-2 to TRBJ2-5, with D tentatively TRBD2 (6 bases). V gave up 2 bases and J gave up 2 bases, with 9 bases separating them. The germline V gene has CDR1 SGHAT and CDR2 FQNNGV. The CDR3 runs to 14 residues. Looking up the rest from reference TRBV11-2 and TRBJ2-5 gives the full variable domain: EAGVAQSPRYKIIEKRQSVAFWCNPISGHATLYWYQQILGQGPKLLIQFQNNGVVDDSQLPKDRFSAERLKGVDSTLKIQPAKLEDSAVYLCASSLQAGQETQYFGPGTRLLVL.

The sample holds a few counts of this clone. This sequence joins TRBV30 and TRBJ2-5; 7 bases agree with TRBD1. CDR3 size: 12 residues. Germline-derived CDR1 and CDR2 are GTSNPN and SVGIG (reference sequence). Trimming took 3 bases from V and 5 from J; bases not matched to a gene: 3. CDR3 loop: CAWSTGVETQYF. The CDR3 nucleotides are TGTGCCTGGAGCACAGGGGTCGAGACCCAGTACTTC.

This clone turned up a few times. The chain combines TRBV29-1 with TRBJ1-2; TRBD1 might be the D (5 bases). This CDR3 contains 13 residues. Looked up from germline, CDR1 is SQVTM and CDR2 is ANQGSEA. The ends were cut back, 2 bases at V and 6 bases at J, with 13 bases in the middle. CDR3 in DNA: TGCAGCGTTGAATTAGCCAGGGCCCATGGCTACACCTTC. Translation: CSVELARAHGYTF. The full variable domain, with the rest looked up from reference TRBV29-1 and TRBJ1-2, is SAVISQKPSRDICQRGTSLTIQCQVDSQVTMMFWYRQQPGQSLTLIATANQGSEATYESGFVIDKFPISRPNLTFSTLTVSNMSPEDSSIYLCSVELARAHGYTFGSGTRLTVV.

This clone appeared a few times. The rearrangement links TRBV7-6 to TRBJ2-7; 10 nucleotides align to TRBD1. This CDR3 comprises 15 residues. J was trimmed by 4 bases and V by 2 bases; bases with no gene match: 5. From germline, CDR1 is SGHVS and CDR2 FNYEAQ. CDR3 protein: CASSLTGTGDYEQYF. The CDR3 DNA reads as TGTGCCAGCAGCTTAACCGGGACAGGGGATTACGAGCAGTACTTC. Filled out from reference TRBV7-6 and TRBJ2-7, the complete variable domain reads GAGVSQSPRYKVTKRGQDVALRCDPISGHVSLYWYRQALGQGPEFLTYFNYEAQQDKSGLPNDRFSAERPEGSISTLTIQRTEQRDSAMYRCASSLTGTGDYEQYFGPGTRLTVT.

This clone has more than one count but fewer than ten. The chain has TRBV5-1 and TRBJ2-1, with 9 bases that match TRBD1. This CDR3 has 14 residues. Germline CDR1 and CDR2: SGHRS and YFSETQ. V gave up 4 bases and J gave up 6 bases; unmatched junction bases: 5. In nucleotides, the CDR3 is TGCGCCAGCAGCCCCTGGACAGGGGCCAATGAGCAGTTCTTC. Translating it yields CASSPWTGANEQFF.

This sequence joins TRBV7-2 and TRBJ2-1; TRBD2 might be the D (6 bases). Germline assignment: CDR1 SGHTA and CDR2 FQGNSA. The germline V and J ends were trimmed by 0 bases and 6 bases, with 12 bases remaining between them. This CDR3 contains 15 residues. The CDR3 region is CASSLAPRTINEQFF. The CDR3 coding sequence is TGTGCCAGCAGCTTAGCCCCAAGGACTATCAATGAGCAGTTCTTC.

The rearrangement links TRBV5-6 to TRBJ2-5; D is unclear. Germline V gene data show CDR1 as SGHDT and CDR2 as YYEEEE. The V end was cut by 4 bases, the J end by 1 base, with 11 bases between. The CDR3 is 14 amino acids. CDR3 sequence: CASSPLVTQETQYF. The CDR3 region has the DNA TGTGCCAGCAGCCCGTTAGTAACCCAAGAGACCCAGTACTTC.

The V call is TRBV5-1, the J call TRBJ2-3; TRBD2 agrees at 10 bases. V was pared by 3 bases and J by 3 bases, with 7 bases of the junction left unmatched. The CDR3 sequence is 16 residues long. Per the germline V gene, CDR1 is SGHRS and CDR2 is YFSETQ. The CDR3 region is CASSSMTSGLTDTQYF. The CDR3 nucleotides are TGCGCCAGCAGCTCGATGACTAGCGGGTTAACAGATACGCAGTATTTT.

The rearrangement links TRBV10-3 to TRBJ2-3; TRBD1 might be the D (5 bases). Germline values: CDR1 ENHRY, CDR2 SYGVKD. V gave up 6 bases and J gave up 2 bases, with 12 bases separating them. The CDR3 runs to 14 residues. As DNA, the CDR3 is TGTGCCATCAGACCACAGGAGAACACAGATACGCAGTATTTT. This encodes CAIRPQENTDTQYF.

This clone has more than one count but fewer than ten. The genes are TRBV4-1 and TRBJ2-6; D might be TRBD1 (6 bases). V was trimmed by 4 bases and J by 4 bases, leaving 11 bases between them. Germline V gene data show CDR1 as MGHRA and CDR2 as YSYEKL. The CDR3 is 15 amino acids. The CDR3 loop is CASSLQGNGANVLTF. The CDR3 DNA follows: TGCGCCAGCAGCCTACAGGGAAACGGGGCCAACGTCCTGACTTTC.

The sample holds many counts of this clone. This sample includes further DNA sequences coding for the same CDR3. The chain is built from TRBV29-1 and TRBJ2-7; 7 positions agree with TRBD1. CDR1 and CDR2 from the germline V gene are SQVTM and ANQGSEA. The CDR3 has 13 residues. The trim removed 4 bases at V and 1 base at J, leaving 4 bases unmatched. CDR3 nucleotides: TGCAGCGTTGCTCGGGACAGATCCTACGAGCAGTACTTC. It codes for CSVARDRSYEQYF.

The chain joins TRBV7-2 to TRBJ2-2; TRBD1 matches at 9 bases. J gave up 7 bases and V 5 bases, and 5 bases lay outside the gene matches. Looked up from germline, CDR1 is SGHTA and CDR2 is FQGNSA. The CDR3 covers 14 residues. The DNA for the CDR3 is TGTGCCAGCAGCAACAGGGGGCAGGGCGGGGAGCTGTTTTTT. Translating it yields CASSNRGQGGELFF.

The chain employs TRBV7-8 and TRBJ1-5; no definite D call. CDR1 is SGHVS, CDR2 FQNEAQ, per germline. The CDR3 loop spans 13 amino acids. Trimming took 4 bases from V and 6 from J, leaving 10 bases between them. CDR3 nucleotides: TGTGCCAGCAGCTCGTCCAGTCGTCAGCCCCAGCATTTT. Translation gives CASSSSSRQPQHF.